The following is a T cell receptor (beta chain) sequence with its context. Profiled with immunoSEQ multiplex PCR; TCRdb holds only in-frame clones, not every one. The top ten hold 4.5% to 6% of the sample, which has 19,000 or so clones, over 70% seen once. The data are from a study of T cell changes during pregnancy in multiple sclerosis. Germline V lookup: CDR1 SGHTA, CDR2 FQGNSA. Trimming took 3 bases from V and 7 from J, leaving 6 bases between them. The CDR3 contains 12 residues. The sequence came from a female donor in good health, enrolled as a control in a pregnancy study. The genes are TRBV7-2 and TRBJ2-2; D not resolved. Sequencing was performed on CD8+ T cells from peripheral blood mononuclear cells, taken after pregnancy. This CDR3 is CASSFFGGELFF. The CDR3 region has the DNA TGTGCCAGCAGCTTCTTCGGCGGGGAGCTGTTTTTT.